The 26 T cell receptor beta chains presented below share a single source sample, sequenced in a study of CD8 T cells in Susac syndrome. The RNA, about 0.5 to 1 ug, was put through reverse transcription using random hexamers. TCRdb re-called the immunoSEQ multiplex PCR reads with MiXCR, one entry per CDR3 protein. This sample carries about 200,000 distinct CDR3 sequences, 85% to 95% of them seen once, and the ten largest clones take roughly 0.1%. The sample comprised CD4+ T cells from PBMCs. The receptors were gathered from a human donor in good health.

The chain uses TRBV7-9 and TRBJ2-1; TRBD2 matches at 12 bases. The CDR3 has 16 amino acids. Trimming took 5 bases from V and 8 from J; bases not matched to a gene: 10. Looked up from germline, CDR1 is SEHNR and CDR2 is FQNEAQ (reference sequence). The CDR3 spells CASSVFLAGGHDEQFF. In DNA form, the CDR3 reads TGTGCCAGCAGCGTATTTCTAGCGGGAGGGCATGATGAGCAGTTCTTC.

Only one count was recorded for this clonotype. The rearrangement uses TRBV7-9 and TRBJ1-5, with TRBD1 matching 9 bases. The CDR3 runs to 13 residues. The germline V gene has CDR1 SEHNR and CDR2 FQNEAQ (reference sequence). V lost 6 bases and J lost 6; bases outside the gene matches: 3. The CDR3 region has the DNA TGTGCCAGCAGTATGACAGGGGGTCAGCCCCAGCATTTT. This sequence encodes CASSMTGGQPQHF.

The chain uses TRBV19 and TRBJ2-3, with D tentatively TRBD2 (5 bases). The CDR3 has 13 amino acids. Germline loops: CDR1 LNHDA, CDR2 SQIVND (reference sequence). V shed 6 bases and J shed 2 bases, with 9 bases lying between them. DNA for the CDR3: TGTGCCAGTAGCCGACTACCCACAGATACGCAGTATTTT. Amino acid sequence: CASSRLPTDTQYF.

This chain connects TRBV29-1 to TRBJ1-2, with 8 bases aligning to TRBD1. The CDR3 has 14 amino acids. With V trimmed by 7 bases and J by 4 bases, 11 bases remained unmatched. Germline-derived CDR1 and CDR2 are SQVTM and ANQGSEA. CDR3 loop: CSATGTGLGYGYTF. CDR3 coding DNA: TGCAGCGCTACGGGGACAGGCCTCGGCTATGGCTACACCTTC. The full variable domain, rest sourced from reference TRBV29-1 and TRBJ1-2, is SAVISQKPSRDICQRGTSLTIQCQVDSQVTMMFWYRQQPGQSLTLIATANQGSEATYESGFVIDKFPISRPNLTFSTLTVSNMSPEDSSIYLCSATGTGLGYGYTFGSGTRLTVV.

V gene TRBV5-1 combines with J gene TRBJ1-4; D is undetermined. The germline V gene encodes CDR1 SGHRS and CDR2 YFSETQ. Trimming left V 0 bases short and J 6 bases short, with 12 bases between. This CDR3 is built from 15 residues. CDR3 in DNA: TGCGCCAGCAGCTTGGCAACGGAAGAACATGAAAAACTGTTTTTT. Amino acid sequence: CASSLATEEHEKLFF.

V gene TRBV3-1 combines with J gene TRBJ2-6, with D unclear. Trimming took 4 bases from V and 2 from J, leaving 15 bases between them. The CDR3 is 17 residues long. The V gene's germline CDR1 is LGHDT and CDR2 YNNKEL (reference sequence). CDR3 sequence reads: CASSPDPSPAGANVLTF. For the CDR3, the DNA is TGTGCCAGCAGCCCGGACCCATCCCCGGCTGGGGCCAACGTCCTGACTTTC.

The chain employs TRBV9 and TRBJ1-3; the D gene is possibly TRBD1 (5 bases). V lost 3 bases to trimming and J lost 4 bases, with 23 bases between them. Germline V lookup: CDR1 SGDLS, CDR2 YYNGEE. The CDR3 totals 18 residues. CDR3 in DNA: TGTGCCAGCAGCGGAGGGGTCCGTAACGAGCGGCCCGGAAACACCATATATTTT. As protein: CASSGGVRNERPGNTIYF.

This sequence joins TRBV24-1 and TRBJ2-1, with 8 bases aligning to TRBD2. V was clipped by 7 bases and J by 2 bases; unmatched bases: 6. CDR3 size: 15 residues. The germline V gene has CDR1 KGHDR and CDR2 SFDVKD. The CDR3 bases are TGTGCCACCAGCTTGAGCGGGGGAGCCTACAATGAGCAGTTCTTC. Translated: CATSLSGGAYNEQFF.

The chain couples TRBV18 to TRBJ2-7; D unclear. CDR1 is KGHSH, CDR2 LQKENI, per germline. The CDR3 spans 13 residues. Trimming left V 0 bases short and J 6 bases short, with 9 bases between. Here the CDR3 DNA reads TGTGCCAGCTCACCACCTCTGGCATCCGAGCAGTACTTC. It yields the protein CASSPPLASEQYF. The full variable domain, its missing parts supplied by reference TRBV18 and TRBJ2-7, is NAGVMQNPRHLVRRRGQEARLRCSPMKGHSHVYWYRQLPEEGLKFMVYLQKENIIDESGMPKERFSAEFPKEGPSILRIQQVVRGDSAAYFCASSPPLASEQYFGPGTRLTVT.

A single count supports this clonotype. The chain couples TRBV5-1 to TRBJ1-2; tentative D call: TRBD1 (6 bases). The CDR3 length is 14 residues. V dropped 2 bases and J dropped 6 bases, with 14 bases sitting between them. Germline-derived CDR1 and CDR2 are SGHRS and YFSETQ. CDR3 sequence reads: CASSFTQGLDGYTF. The CDR3 DNA follows: TGCGCCAGCAGCTTCACACAGGGTCTGGATGGCTACACCTTC.

This chain uses TRBV5-4 with TRBJ2-2, with D possibly matching TRBD2 (5 bases). This CDR3 contains 15 residues. Per germline, CDR1 SGHNT and CDR2 YYREEE (reference sequence). V gave up 5 bases and J gave up 5 bases, with 16 bases separating them. CDR3 DNA sequence: TGTGCCAGCAGTCCGGATAGCGACCCTACCGGGGAGCTGTTTTTT. Its protein product is CASSPDSDPTGELFF.

This chain's CDR3 is CATSDPGRGPSQPQHF. The CDR3 DNA follows: TGTGCCACCAGTGATCCCGGCAGGGGGCCGAGTCAGCCCCAGCATTTT. The chain uses TRBV24-1 and TRBJ1-5, with TRBD1 matching 8 bases. Germline CDR1 reads KGHDR; CDR2 reads SFDVKD. This CDR3 has 16 amino acids. The trim removed 3 bases at V and 6 bases at J, leaving 9 bases unmatched.

This clonotype was recorded only once. The chain couples TRBV30 to TRBJ2-7, with 7 bases aligning to TRBD2. The CDR3 loop spans 13 amino acids. Germline CDR1 is GTSNPN and CDR2 is SVGIG (reference sequence). Trimming at V came to 2 bases and at J to 2 bases, leaving 3 bases not matched to a gene. The CDR3 here is CAWSQLAPYEQYV. CDR3 coding DNA: TGTGCCTGGAGTCAACTAGCGCCCTACGAGCAGTACGTC.

The chain recombines TRBV6-5 with TRBJ2-7; D might be TRBD1 (6 bases). The CDR3 is made up of 13 amino acids. Germline V lookup: CDR1 MNHEY, CDR2 SVGAGI. V lost 7 bases and J 3 bases, leaving 13 bases between the germline ends. CDR3 coding DNA: TGTGCCAGCACCCGGGACACCGGCTACGAGCAGTACTTC. Translated: CASTRDTGYEQYF.

The V and J genes are TRBV14 and TRBJ2-1, with a weak D call TRBD2 (5 bases). Per germline, CDR1 SGHDN and CDR2 FVKESK. V was clipped by 3 bases and J by 15 bases, with 15 bases between them. This CDR3 is 12 amino acids long. Here the CDR3 DNA reads TGTGCCAGCAGCCAGACTACCGTCAGCAGGTTCTTC. Translating gives CASSQTTVSRFF.

The chain combines TRBV12-3 or TRBV12-4 with TRBJ2-1; no definite D call. The CDR3 totals 14 residues. Deletions cut 6 bases from V and 4 bases from J, with 13 bases between. The CDR3 bases are TGTGCCAGCAGCCGGTTGTCAGGATACAATGAGCAGTTCTTC. It encodes CASSRLSGYNEQFF.

J is TRBJ2-7 and V is TRBV18, with D unresolved. Trimming took 3 bases from V and 0 from J, leaving 6 bases between them. The CDR3 sequence is 13 residues long. Germline lookup yields CDR1 KGHSH and CDR2 LQKENI. CDR3 coding DNA: TGTGCCAGCTCACCTCCGGCCTCCTACGAGCAGTACTTC. Residues: CASSPPASYEQYF.

The chain couples TRBV28 to TRBJ1-2, with 7 bases fitting TRBD1. Looked up from germline, CDR1 is MDHEN and CDR2 is SYDVKM. V trimming: 3 bases; J trimming: 6 bases; junction bases outside the gene matches: 4. The CDR3 is made up of 13 amino acids. The chain's CDR3 is CASSFPTGNGYTF. CDR3 coding DNA: TGTGCCAGCAGTTTCCCGACAGGGAATGGCTACACCTTC.

The chain is built from TRBV29-1 and TRBJ2-5, with D perhaps TRBD2 (6 bases). Trimming left V 4 bases short and J 4 bases short, with 13 bases between. Germline lookup yields CDR1 SQVTM and CDR2 ANQGSEA. There are 13 residues in the CDR3. The CDR3 coding sequence is TGCAGCGTTGGACTAGAGAGGGGAGAGACCCAGTACTTC. This gives the protein CSVGLERGETQYF.

The rearrangement joins TRBV10-3 to TRBJ2-7, with D possibly being TRBD1 or TRBD2 (5 bases each). CDR1 is ENHRY, CDR2 SYGVKD, per germline. V lost 2 bases, J lost 6 bases, and 11 bases lay in between. The CDR3 contains 13 residues. Here the CDR3 reads CAISEGGVVEQYV. The CDR3 DNA sequence: TGTGCCATCAGTGAGGGGGGAGTGGTCGAGCAGTACGTC.

This clonotype was detected only once. The rearrangement uses TRBV20-1 and TRBJ1-6; D gene unclear. V was pared by 3 bases and J by 4 bases, with 13 bases between. The CDR3 has 15 residues. Germline V gene sequence: CDR1 DFQATT, CDR2 SNEGSKA (reference sequence). The DNA for the CDR3 is TGCAGTGCTAGTTCCCCGGGATATTATAATTCACCCCTCCACTTT. It translates to CSASSPGYYNSPLHF.

The chain uses TRBV18 and TRBJ2-7; D tentatively fits TRBD1 or TRBD2 (5 bases each). CDR1 and CDR2 from the germline V gene are KGHSH and LQKENI. The CDR3 runs to 14 residues. CDR3 protein: CASSAPGPFRKQYV. The CDR3 DNA reads as TGTGCCAGCTCAGCACCGGGACCATTTAGGAAGCAGTACGTC.

The chain recombines TRBV24-1 with TRBJ2-1; D possibly matches TRBD1 or TRBD2 (5 bases each). Trimming shortened V by 8 bases and J by 5 bases, and 24 bases separated the two germline ends. The CDR3 is 17 residues long. The germline gives CDR1 KGHDR, CDR2 SFDVKD. The CDR3 loop is CATTNPGPQGSHNEQFF. As DNA, the CDR3 is TGTGCCACCACCAATCCGGGACCCCAAGGGTCTCACAATGAGCAGTTCTTC.

The CDR3 sequence is CASKEDEKLFF. The CDR3 DNA reads TGTGCCAGCAAGGAAGATGAAAAACTGTTTTTT. The chain carries TRBV2 and TRBJ1-4; D gene uncertain. This CDR3 has 11 amino acids. Germline V gene sequence: CDR1 SNHLY, CDR2 FYNNEI. Trimming took off 7 bases at V and 6 bases at J, with 6 bases between the two ends. Complete variable domain (other parts from reference TRBV2 and TRBJ1-4): EPEVTQTPSHQVTQMGQEVILRCVPISNHLYFYWYRQILGQKVEFLVSFYNNEISEKSEIFDDQFSVERPDGSNFTLKIRSTKLEDSAMYFCASKEDEKLFFGSGTQLSVL.

The rearrangement uses TRBV29-1 and TRBJ2-7; tentatively, D is TRBD1 (6 bases). Germline assignment: CDR1 SQVTM and CDR2 ANQGSEA. V was trimmed by 4 bases and J by 6 bases, leaving 16 bases between them. CDR3 length: 13 residues. The CDR3 loop is CSVVLGAGSEQYV. In DNA, the CDR3 is TGCAGCGTTGTTCTGGGGGCTGGATCCGAGCAGTACGTC.

V is TRBV11-2 and J is TRBJ2-7; tentatively, D is TRBD1 (6 bases). This CDR3 contains 13 residues. Trimming pared 3 bases from V and 2 bases from J, leaving 8 bases between. The germline gives CDR1 SGHAT, CDR2 FQNNGV. The CDR3 nucleotides are TGTGCCAGCAGCTTCTCAGGGGCCTACGAGCAGTACGTC. Its protein product is CASSFSGAYEQYV.